What follows is one T cell receptor (beta chain) and its context. What it recognizes is unknown. This may be a read error, as it is one base from a much larger clone. The data were obtained in a study of blood T cells in healthy people across ages. Study-wide results and limits: In these data, TCR beta diversity tracked strongly with naive T cell percentage. Getting older went along with TCR beta diversity per million T cells dropping roughly linearly.

Drawn from each donor were 8.5 to 10 milliliters of peripheral blood. Combining a sample-barcoded 5' primer with a J-beta primer mix, a second PCR ran for about 7 to 12 cycles. TCRdb fed the 5' RACE reads into MiXCR, producing one record per CDR3 protein. The sample includes hundreds of thousands of distinct CDR3 sequences, 29% of them seen just once. Germline V CDR1 and CDR2: SGHTA, FQGNSA. The CDR3 has 16 residues. The V call is TRBV7-2, the J call TRBJ2-1, with 7 nucleotides matching TRBD1. The sample was blood. The receptor was derived from a woman of 80 years or more in good health. The CDR3 region is CASSSRLGQSYNEQLF. The CDR3 DNA reads as TGTGCCAGCAGCTCACGTTTGGGACAGTCCTACAATGAGCAGCTCTTC.